Shown below are 24 T cell receptor beta chains from a single sample sequenced in a study of cytomegalovirus exposure and HLA in healthy donors (dated by TCRdb to about 2017). Libraries were made using the immunoSEQ multiplex PCR assay. A mixture of 60 forward primers for TCR Vbeta segments and 13 reverse primers for TCR Jbeta segments was used in the multiplex PCR. As stored in TCRdb, this immuneACCESS dataset retains in-frame rearrangements with V and J assigned. A fraction of the clones does not appear; measured against another copy, unresolved V genes explain less than half of the discrepancy, and the remainder lacks a known reason. The table kept for this sample lists around 78,000 clones. Together, the top ten hold less than 5% of the sample. Source material: PBMCs. These receptors were collected from a man aged 18 to 29 in good health and CMV-seropositive.

The CDR3 DNA reads as TGTGCCAGTAGTCCGGGACAGGGGGTAACCTACGAGCAGTACTTC. Protein product: CASSPGQGVTYEQYF. This sequence joins TRBV19 and TRBJ2-7; 11 nucleotides agree with TRBD1. The CDR3 extends over 15 amino acids. V lost 5 bases and J lost 2; bases outside the gene matches: 5. Germline assignment: CDR1 LNHDA and CDR2 SQIVND (reference sequence).

This chain uses TRBV4-1 with TRBJ2-7; D is perhaps TRBD2 (7 bases). This CDR3 has 14 amino acids. Deletions cut 1 base from V and 4 bases from J, with 11 bases between. Germline V CDR1 and CDR2: MGHRA, YSYEKL. In nucleotides, the CDR3 is TGCGCCAGCAGCCAAGTGGGGGGGCGGTACGAGCAGTACTTC. Its protein product is CASSQVGGRYEQYF.

V is TRBV28 and J is TRBJ1-1, with D uncertain. The CDR3 totals 14 residues. V gave up 1 base and J gave up 0 bases, with 6 bases separating them. The germline gives CDR1 MDHEN, CDR2 SYDVKM. DNA for the CDR3: TGTGCCAGCAGTTTATACAGTCTGAACACTGAAGCTTTCTTT. It specifies CASSLYSLNTEAFF.

The V call is TRBV6-5, the J call TRBJ2-3; D unresolved. V was cut by 6 bases and J by 5 bases, with 15 bases left in between. The germline V gene has CDR1 MNHEY and CDR2 SVGAGI. The CDR3 runs 14 residues. CDR3 coding DNA: TGTGCCAGCAGCCCCCAGGTGGGCCAAGATACGCAGTATTTT. Protein: CASSPQVGQDTQYF.

The chain carries TRBV4-2 and TRBJ2-1; 8 bases line up with TRBD2. The CDR3 runs 18 residues. Trimming cost V 1 base and J 1 base; bases outside gene matches: 9. CDR1 and CDR2 (germline): LGHNA, YNFKEQ. CDR3 nucleotides: TGTGCCAGCAGCCAAGTAGGAGCGGGAGATCTGTCCTACAATGAGCAGTTCTTC. Residues: CASSQVGAGDLSYNEQFF.

CDR3 sequence (DNA): TGTGCCAGTAGTATAGGACCGACAGGGGCGGTCGAGCAGTACTTC. It is translated as CASSIGPTGAVEQYF. The gene calls are TRBV19 and TRBJ2-7; 8 nucleotides line up with TRBD1. CDR3 length: 15 amino acids. V gave up 1 base and J gave up 6 bases; unmatched junction bases: 8. The germline gives CDR1 LNHDA, CDR2 SQIVND (reference sequence).

V and J are TRBV5-1 and TRBJ1-2, with 9 bases matching TRBD1. With V trimmed by 2 bases and J by 0 bases, 8 bases remained unmatched. CDR3 length: 17 amino acids. From germline, CDR1 is SGHRS and CDR2 YFSETQ. The CDR3 sequence: CASSFWTGAHPNYGYTF. The DNA of the CDR3 is TGCGCCAGCAGCTTTTGGACAGGGGCGCATCCTAACTATGGCTACACCTTC.

J is TRBJ2-7 and V is TRBV25-1, with TRBD1 identical over 9 bases. This CDR3 is 15 amino acids long. V shed 2 bases, J shed 3 bases, and the junction held 5 bases outside the gene matches. Germline CDR1 is MGHDK and CDR2 is SYGVNS. CDR3: CASSEGTGSRYEQYF. The CDR3 coding sequence is TGTGCCAGCAGTGAAGGGACAGGGAGCCGCTACGAGCAGTACTTC.

The V gene is TRBV6-4, the J gene TRBJ2-3, with 11 bases lining up with TRBD2. V shed 2 bases, J shed 5 bases, and the junction held 0 bases outside the gene matches. CDR1 is MRHNA and CDR2 is SNTAGT in the germline V gene. The CDR3 is 14 residues long. The CDR3 coding sequence is TGTGCCAGCAGTGACGGACTAGCGGGAGATACGCAGTATTTT. It yields the protein CASSDGLAGDTQYF.

V is TRBV29-1 and J is TRBJ2-7; TRBD1 matches at 12 bases. CDR3 size: 13 residues. Germline CDR1 SQVTM, CDR2 ANQGSEA. The V gene end was trimmed by 6 bases and the J gene end by 2 bases; junction bases not matched to a gene: 2. CDR3 residues: CSVRDRGPYEQYF. The CDR3 DNA follows: TGCAGCGTCCGGGACAGGGGGCCCTACGAGCAGTACTTC.

This chain links TRBV6-5 with TRBJ1-6; D gene unclear. V dropped 6 bases and J dropped 10 bases, with 16 bases sitting between them. The CDR3 is 14 amino acids. The germline CDR1 and CDR2 sequences are MNHEY and SVGAGI. The CDR3 sequence: CASRRGIPHSPLHF. The CDR3 DNA sequence: TGTGCCAGCAGACGCGGGATCCCCCACTCACCCCTCCACTTT.

CDR3 in amino acids: CASSLVRGEVGQPQHF. The DNA of the CDR3 is TGTGCCAGCAGTTTAGTCCGCGGGGAGGTGGGTCAGCCCCAGCATTTT. The V call is TRBV28, the J call TRBJ1-5; D uncertain. This CDR3 comprises 16 residues. CDR1 MDHEN and CDR2 SYDVKM come from the germline V gene. The V and J ends lost 2 bases and 6 bases respectively, with 17 bases between them.

The rearrangement links TRBV4-1 to TRBJ1-5, with TRBD1 identical over 11 bases. The trim removed 1 base at V and 4 bases at J, leaving 6 bases unmatched. The CDR3 loop spans 17 amino acids. CDR1 is MGHRA, CDR2 YSYEKL, per germline. Written as DNA, the CDR3 is TGCGCCAGCAGCCAAGGAGGGACAGGGGGTTTGAATCAGCCCCAGCATTTT. It encodes CASSQGGTGGLNQPQHF.

The J gene is TRBJ2-7, the V gene TRBV27; 11 positions match TRBD2. The trim removed 6 bases at V and 5 bases at J, leaving 3 bases unmatched. The CDR3 is made up of 13 amino acids. Germline V gives CDR1 MNHEY, CDR2 SMNVEV (reference sequence). The CDR3, as DNA: TGTGCCAGCAGCTCTAGCGGGAGGAACGAGCAGTACTTC. Residues: CASSSSGRNEQYF.

The gene calls are TRBV5-1 and TRBJ1-5; TRBD1 matches 9 bases. Trimming took 4 bases from V and 4 from J; bases not matched to a gene: 3. Germline V gives CDR1 SGHRS, CDR2 YFSETQ. The CDR3 sequence is 14 residues long. The DNA for the CDR3 is TGCGCCAGCAGCGAGGGACAGGGTAATCAGCCCCAGCATTTT. Its protein is CASSEGQGNQPQHF. Using reference TRBV5-1 and TRBJ1-5 for the parts outside the CDR3, the full variable domain is KAGVTQTPRYLIKTRGQQVTLSCSPISGHRSVSWYQQTPGQGLQFLFEYFSETQRNKGNFPGRFSGRQFSNSRSEMNVSTLELGDSALYLCASSEGQGNQPQHFGDGTRLSIL.

The chain links TRBV7-2 to TRBJ2-2; no definite D call. Trimming took off 2 bases at V and 0 bases at J, with 4 bases between the two ends. The CDR3 sequence is 14 residues long. CDR1 SGHTA and CDR2 FQGNSA come from the germline V gene. DNA for the CDR3: TGTGCCAGCAGCTTACTAGCGAACACCGGGGAGCTGTTTTTT. It is translated as CASSLLANTGELFF. The full variable domain, completed using reference TRBV7-2 and TRBJ2-2, is GAGVSQSPSNKVTEKGKDVELRCDPISGHTALYWYRQSLGQGLEFLIYFQGNSAPDKSGLPSDRFSAERTGGSVSTLTIQRTQQEDSAVYLCASSLLANTGELFFGEGSRLTVL.

The V and J genes are TRBV5-1 and TRBJ1-5; D is perhaps TRBD1 (5 bases). The CDR3 contains 15 residues. V lost 1 base and J lost 4, with 12 bases in between. Germline V gives CDR1 SGHRS, CDR2 YFSETQ. The CDR3 DNA sequence: TGCGCCAGCAGCTTGAATGGACAAGGGAATCAGCCCCAGCATTTT. Protein sequence: CASSLNGQGNQPQHF.

The chain couples TRBV4-1 to TRBJ1-2, with a weak D call TRBD1 (5 bases). Germline V gene data show CDR1 as MGHRA and CDR2 as YSYEKL. This CDR3 contains 13 residues. The V end was cut by 4 bases, the J end by 2 bases, with 8 bases between. Here the CDR3 DNA reads TGCGCCAGCAGCCCTGACAGCAACTATGGCTACACCTTC. This encodes CASSPDSNYGYTF.

The V and J genes are TRBV2 and TRBJ1-3; tentatively, D is TRBD1 (6 bases). Germline V lookup: CDR1 SNHLY, CDR2 FYNNEI. This CDR3 has 15 residues. Trimming left V 7 bases short and J 0 bases short, with 13 bases between. The CDR3 spells CASKLQGTSGNTIYF. The CDR3 DNA sequence: TGTGCCAGCAAACTACAGGGTACCTCTGGAAACACCATATATTTT.

The V and J genes are TRBV27 and TRBJ1-2; D is perhaps TRBD1 (6 bases). Between the trimmed V and J ends, which lost 0 bases and 4 bases, there was a span of 15 bases. The CDR3 extends over 16 amino acids. Germline V gives CDR1 MNHEY, CDR2 SMNVEV (reference sequence). CDR3 coding DNA: TGTGCCAGCAGTTTATCGGTTTTGGGACATCCCTATGGCTACACCTTC. Translated, it gives CASSLSVLGHPYGYTF.

Notes on this clone: The junction departs from germline at one end; a sequencing error may be responsible. This chain joins TRBV7-7 and TRBJ2-3; TRBD2 agrees at 10 bases. This CDR3 is built from 15 residues. Per the germline V gene, CDR1 is SSHAT and CDR2 is FNYEAQ (reference sequence). The DNA of the CDR3 is TGTGCTAGCAGCTTGGGGCTAGCGGGAGCTGATACGCAGTATTTT. This sequence encodes CASSLGLAGADTQYF.

The V gene is TRBV4-1, the J gene TRBJ1-2; 7 bases agree with TRBD1. Germline-derived CDR1 and CDR2 are MGHRA and YSYEKL. The CDR3 sequence is 14 residues long. Losses at the gene ends were 3 bases for V and 2 bases for J; bases not matched to a gene: 3. Here the CDR3 DNA reads TGCGCCAGCAGCCAGGGGGGACAGAACTATGGCTACACCTTC. It encodes CASSQGGQNYGYTF.

V gene TRBV7-2 combines with J gene TRBJ2-1; 9 bases align to TRBD2. Per germline, CDR1 SGHTA and CDR2 FQGNSA. CDR3 length: 18 amino acids. The V and J ends lost 1 base and 3 bases, in that order; junction bases with no gene match: 10. Here the CDR3 reads CASSLVSPGLAFYNEQFF. The CDR3 DNA sequence: TGTGCCAGCAGCTTAGTTAGTCCGGGACTAGCCTTCTACAATGAGCAGTTCTTC.

The chain has TRBV6-1 and TRBJ1-2, with D perhaps TRBD1 (5 bases). Looked up from germline, CDR1 is MNHNS and CDR2 is SASEGT. The CDR3 extends over 15 amino acids. Trimming left V 3 bases short and J 2 bases short, with 13 bases between. CDR3 residues: CASSDWGSLNYGYTF. The DNA of the CDR3 is TGTGCCAGCAGTGACTGGGGCAGCCTGAACTATGGCTACACCTTC.